What follows are 8 T cell receptor beta chains derived from one specimen sequenced in a study of regulatory T cells in long-lasting Graves disease. Time point indicated: newly diagnosed GD, antithyroid drugs for less than 3 months. There was RNA extracted from PBMCs, and the TCR library was made from it. Construction of the TCR beta libraries employed iRepertoire HTBI primers in conjunction with Arm-PCR of CDR3 regions. TCRdb fed the multiplex PCR reads into MiXCR, producing one record per CDR3 protein. Here the sample spans hundreds of thousands of distinct CDR3 sequences, roughly 15% being singletons. Another study also made use of these data, one on T cells in Graves' hyperthyroidism and ophthalmopathy.

The source material was peripheral blood mononuclear cells (PBMCs), sampled at new diagnosis, from a patient treated with antithyroid drugs. All receptors derive from a woman in her thirties with Graves disease.

The genes are TRBV10-1 and TRBJ2-1; TRBD1 aligns across 7 bases. Germline CDR1 and CDR2: WNHNN and SYGVQD (reference sequence). V shed 3 bases and J 4 bases; nucleotides not matched to a gene: 6. The CDR3 is made up of 15 amino acids. CDR3 region: CASSDETGPYNEQFF. CDR3 bases: TGCGCCAGCAGTGACGAGACAGGGCCGTACAATGAGCAGTTCTTC.

Many counts were recorded for this clonotype. This chain joins TRBV7-9 and TRBJ2-5, with 10 bases that match TRBD2. The length of the CDR3 is 15 residues. J was trimmed by 7 bases and V by 0 bases; bases with no gene match: 5. Per the germline V gene, CDR1 is SEHNR and CDR2 is FQNEAQ (reference sequence). In DNA, the CDR3 is TGTGCCAGCAGCTTAGCCCTAGCGGGAGCTGTGACCCAGTACTTC. Translated: CASSLALAGAVTQYF.

This clonotype appeared a few times. V is TRBV6-1 and J is TRBJ2-7, with D possibly TRBD1 on 6 matching bases. The CDR3 contains 13 residues. Trimming cost V 8 bases and J 5 bases, with 16 bases left between them. CDR1 MNHNS and CDR2 SASEGT come from the germline V gene. Written as DNA, the CDR3 is TGTGCCAGCTCCAGGGGTTCCTTCGACGAGCAGTACTTC. This encodes CASSRGSFDEQYF.

Only a few counts were recorded for this clonotype. This chain joins TRBV5-1 and TRBJ2-7, with D perhaps matching TRBD1 or TRBD2 (6 bases each). This CDR3 contains 15 residues. The V gene lost 3 bases and the J gene lost 4 bases, with 17 bases spanning the gap. Germline V gives CDR1 SGHRS, CDR2 YFSETQ. CDR3 bases: TGCGCCAGCAGCTCCCGATGGGGGGCAGGGTACGAGCAGTACTTC. This sequence encodes CASSSRWGAGYEQYF.

This clonotype has more than one count but fewer than ten. The chain uses TRBV30 and TRBJ2-7; 7 bases fit TRBD2. The germline V gene has CDR1 GTSNPN and CDR2 SVGIG (reference sequence). Trimming took 4 bases from V and 4 from J; bases not matched to a gene: 10. The CDR3 spans 14 residues. The CDR3 protein is CAWMPREGPYEQYF. For the CDR3, the DNA is TGTGCCTGGATGCCGAGGGAGGGCCCATACGAGCAGTACTTC.

This clonotype was counted a few times. This rearrangement joins TRBV6-5 to TRBJ2-5, with D possibly TRBD2 on 5 matching bases. Trimming pared 4 bases from V and 5 bases from J, leaving 17 bases between. The CDR3 runs to 15 residues. Germline CDR1 is MNHEY and CDR2 is SVGAGI. CDR3 residues: CASSSVAWGRETQYF. The CDR3 coding sequence is TGTGCCAGCAGTTCGGTAGCGTGGGGAAGGGAGACCCAGTACTTC.

The gene calls are TRBV6-1 and TRBJ1-5, with unresolved D. Germline values: CDR1 MNHNS, CDR2 SASEGT. V lost 0 bases and J 0 bases, leaving 15 bases between the germline ends. There are 18 residues in the CDR3. The CDR3 nucleotides read TGTGCCAGCAGTGAAGCTAATTACGGGGTCTATAGCAATCAGCCCCAGCATTTT. This codes for CASSEANYGVYSNQPQHF.

In this sample, this clonotype turned up a few times. Since a much larger clone is just one base distant, this may be a read error. This chain connects TRBV20-1 to TRBJ1-1, with D possibly matching TRBD1 (6 bases). The germline V gene encodes CDR1 DFQATT and CDR2 SNEGSKA (reference sequence). The CDR3 is 15 amino acids. In DNA form, the CDR3 reads TGCAGTGCTAGAGCGTCACAGGGTGTGAACACTGAAGCTTCCTTT. Its translation is CSARASQGVNTEASF.